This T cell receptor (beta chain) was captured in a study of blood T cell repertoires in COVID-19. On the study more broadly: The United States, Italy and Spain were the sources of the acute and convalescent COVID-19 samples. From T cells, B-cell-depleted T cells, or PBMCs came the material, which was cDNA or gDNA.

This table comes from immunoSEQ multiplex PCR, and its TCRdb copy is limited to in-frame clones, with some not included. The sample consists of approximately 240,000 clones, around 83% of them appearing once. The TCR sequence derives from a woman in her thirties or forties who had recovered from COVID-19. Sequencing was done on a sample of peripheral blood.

This chain's CDR3 is CASSFSGGQYNEQFF. For the CDR3, the DNA is TGTGCCAGCAGCTTTAGCGGGGGGCAGTACAATGAGCAGTTCTTC. The rearrangement uses TRBV11-3 and TRBJ2-1; 10 nucleotides align to TRBD2. This CDR3 contains 15 residues. J gave up 4 bases and V 3 bases, and 3 bases lay outside the gene matches. CDR1 SGHNT and CDR2 YENEEA come from the germline V gene.